This T cell receptor (beta chain) originates from a study of cytomegalovirus exposure and HLA in healthy donors (TCRdb year 2017). Turning to the overall study: The 500 to 700 repertoires of the first cohort and the 120 validation repertoires were produced on the same platform, according to a later analysis. The study aimed to test whether signatures of past pathogen exposure could be identified by cataloging public T cell receptors. A separate validation cohort of some 130 different subjects was used in addition to the approximately 700-subject first cohort. The study combined high-throughput TCR immunosequencing, statistical association of individual TCRs with disease status, and machine learning to predict cytomegalovirus infection status.

The CDR3 runs 12 amino acids, cysteine and phenylalanine included. Of the read, only the CDR3 DNA is kept; its 36 bases are in frame from base 1. At the junction V is shortened by 9 bases and J by 1 base, with 9 bases in between. Based on the germline V gene, the CDR1 and CDR2 sequences are LGHNT and FRNRAP. What the authors observed across the whole study: A later analysis had no HLA typing for the validation cohort, so co-occurrence there was scored across all 110 or so repertoires. Three of the identified cytomegalovirus-associated TCR beta chains were confirmed in vitro to be specific for cytomegalovirus antigens. While some public TCRs were present in many individuals, most TCR sequences turned up only very rarely across donors. A total of 150 to 200 TCR beta chains were listed by the study as associated with cytomegalovirus. The authors suggested that the approach could potentially be generalized to other disease states and immunological phenotypes. The classifier was reported to diagnose cytomegalovirus status with high specificity and sensitivity in both the original cohort and the validation cohort. Of the cluster scores, around 95% were above 0 in a later analysis, which found that TCRs clustered in the first cohort also tended to co-occur in the 120 or so validation repertoires.

The library was obtained by the immunoSEQ multiplex PCR assay. Turning to the authors' computational methods: A statistical classification framework was built to diagnose cytomegalovirus status from the catalog of TCR beta chain sequences. What TCRdb holds here is the immuneACCESS table cut down to in-frame rearrangements. Part of the clones is not present; checked against another copy, under half of the missing clones reflect an unresolved V gene, and the others are unexplained. The D gene and trimming were derived from the DNA, and the V and J assignments and clone size from that table. This sample comprises over 45,000 clones, about nine tenths of them detected only once. The ten largest clones represent less than 7% of the sample. The donors were included in the validation cohort of over a hundred subjects, a group kept apart from the roughly 610-subject first cohort. As for this clone: Its antigen is unknown. The input lacks base qualities; no much larger clone sits a single base away.

The sequenced sample was PBMCs. The receptor chain draws on TRBV12-5 and TRBJ1-1; the best D guess is TRBD1, with 6 bases matching. The sequence came from a woman aged 30 to 39 in good health and CMV-seronegative. The base sequence is TGTGCTAGCTCCAGGGGGAACACTGAAGCTTTCTTT. It codes for CASSRGNTEAFF.